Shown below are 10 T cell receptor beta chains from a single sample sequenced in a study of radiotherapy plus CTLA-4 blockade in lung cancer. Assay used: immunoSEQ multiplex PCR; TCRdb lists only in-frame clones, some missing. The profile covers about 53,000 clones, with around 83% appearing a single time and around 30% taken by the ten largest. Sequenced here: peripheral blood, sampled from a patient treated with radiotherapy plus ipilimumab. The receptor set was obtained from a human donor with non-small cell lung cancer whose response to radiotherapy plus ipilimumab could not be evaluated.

The CDR3 here is CASSFIKGSRDGYTF. The DNA of the CDR3 is TGTGCCAGCAGTTTTATCAAGGGCTCGAGGGATGGCTACACCTTC. The chain joins TRBV6-5 to TRBJ1-2; D call uncertain. Germline V gene sequence: CDR1 MNHEY, CDR2 SVGAGI. Trimming shortened V by 4 bases and J by 6 bases, and 18 bases separated the two germline ends. CDR3 length equals 15 residues.

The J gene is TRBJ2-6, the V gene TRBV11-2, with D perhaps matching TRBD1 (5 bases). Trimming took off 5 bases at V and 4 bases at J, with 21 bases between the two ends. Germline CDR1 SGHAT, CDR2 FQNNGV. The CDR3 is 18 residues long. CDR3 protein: CASSPKPTGARGANVLTF. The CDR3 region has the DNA TGTGCCAGCAGCCCCAAACCCACAGGAGCAAGGGGGGCCAACGTCCTGACTTTC.

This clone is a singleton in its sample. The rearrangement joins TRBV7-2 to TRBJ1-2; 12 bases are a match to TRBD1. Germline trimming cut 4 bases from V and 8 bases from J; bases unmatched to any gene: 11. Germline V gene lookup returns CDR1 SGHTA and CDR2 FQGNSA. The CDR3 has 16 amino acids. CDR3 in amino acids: CASSSVPGQGAWGYTF. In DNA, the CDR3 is TGTGCCAGCAGCTCAGTCCCGGGACAGGGGGCTTGGGGCTACACCTTC.

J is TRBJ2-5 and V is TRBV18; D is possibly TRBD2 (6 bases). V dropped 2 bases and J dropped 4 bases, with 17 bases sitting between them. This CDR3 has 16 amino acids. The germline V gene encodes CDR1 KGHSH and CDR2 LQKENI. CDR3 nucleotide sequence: TGTGCCAGCTCACCAGAGGGCGGGGCTATCGGAGAGACCCAGTACTTC. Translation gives CASSPEGGAIGETQYF.

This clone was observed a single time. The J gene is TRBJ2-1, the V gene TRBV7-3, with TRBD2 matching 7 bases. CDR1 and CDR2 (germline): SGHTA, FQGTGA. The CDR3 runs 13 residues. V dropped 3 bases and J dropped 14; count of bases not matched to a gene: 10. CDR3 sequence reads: CASSLGRASEKFF. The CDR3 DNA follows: TGTGCCAGCAGCTTGGGGAGGGCCTCTGAAAAGTTCTTC.

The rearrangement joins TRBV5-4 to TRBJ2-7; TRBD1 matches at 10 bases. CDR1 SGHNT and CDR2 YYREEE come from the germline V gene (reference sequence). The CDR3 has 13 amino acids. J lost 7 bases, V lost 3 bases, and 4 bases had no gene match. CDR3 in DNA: TGTGCCAGCAGCTCAGGGACAGGGGTGGAGCAGTACTTC. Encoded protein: CASSSGTGVEQYF. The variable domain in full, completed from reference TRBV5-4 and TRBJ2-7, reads ETGVTQSPTHLIKTRGQQVTLRCSSQSGHNTVSWYQQALGQGPQFIFQYYREEENGRGNFPPRFSGLQFPNYSSELNVNALELDDSALYLCASSSGTGVEQYFGPGTRLTVT.

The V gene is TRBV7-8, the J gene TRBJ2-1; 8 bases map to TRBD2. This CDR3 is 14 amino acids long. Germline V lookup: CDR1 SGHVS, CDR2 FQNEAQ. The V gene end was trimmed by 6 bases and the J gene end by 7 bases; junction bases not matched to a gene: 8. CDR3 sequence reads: CASRARLARNEQFF. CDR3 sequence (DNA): TGTGCCAGCAGGGCGAGACTAGCGAGGAATGAGCAGTTCTTC.

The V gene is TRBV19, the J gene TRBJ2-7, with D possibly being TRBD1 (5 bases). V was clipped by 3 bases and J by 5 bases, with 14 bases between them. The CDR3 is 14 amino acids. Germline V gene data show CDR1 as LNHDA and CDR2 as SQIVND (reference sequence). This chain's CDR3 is CASSIGQGVDEQYF. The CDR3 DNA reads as TGTGCCAGTAGTATTGGGCAGGGCGTCGACGAGCAGTACTTC.

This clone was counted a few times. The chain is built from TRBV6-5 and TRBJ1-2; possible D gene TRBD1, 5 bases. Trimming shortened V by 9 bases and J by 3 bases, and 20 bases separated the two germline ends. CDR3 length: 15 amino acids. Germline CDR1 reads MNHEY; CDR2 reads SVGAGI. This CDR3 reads CARANSGGVYYGYTF. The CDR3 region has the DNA TGTGCCAGAGCAAATAGCGGGGGGGTGTACTATGGCTACACCTTC.

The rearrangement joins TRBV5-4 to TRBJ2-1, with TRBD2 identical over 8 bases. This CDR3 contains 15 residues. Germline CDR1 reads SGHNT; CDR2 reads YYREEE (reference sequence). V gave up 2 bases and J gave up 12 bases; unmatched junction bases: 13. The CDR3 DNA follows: TGTGCCAGCAGCTTCAGCGGGAGAGCCGGTGGGTGGCAGTTCTTC. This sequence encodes CASSFSGRAGGWQFF. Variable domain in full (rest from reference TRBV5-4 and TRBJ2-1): ETGVTQSPTHLIKTRGQQVTLRCSSQSGHNTVSWYQQALGQGPQFIFQYYREEENGRGNFPPRFSGLQFPNYSSELNVNALELDDSALYLCASSFSGRAGGWQFFGPGTRLTVL.